This is a list of T cell receptor beta chains from one sample in a study of technical replicates of blood from a handful of donors. TCRdb keeps only in-frame clones here, not all; method: immunoSEQ multiplex PCR. The profile shows 85,000 to 100,000 clones, more than 90% of them singletons. The sequencing sample was made of T cells isolated from PBMCs. Receptors were obtained from a human donor in good health. Both conserved end residues are trimmed from each CDR3. Clone size appears in some rows only: once, few, many, or a class for an expanded clone.

abundance: .; j_gene: TRBJ2-1; v_gene: TRBV4-2; CDR3aa: ASSQAFSAGEGRDEQF
abundance: few; j_gene: TRBJ1-1; v_gene: TRBV30; CDR3aa: AWMQGPGTEAF
abundance: .; j_gene: TRBJ2-7; v_gene: TRBV9; CDR3aa: ASSGVAGTYEQY
abundance: .; j_gene: TRBJ1-1; v_gene: TRBV28; CDR3aa: ASRPQGKTEAF
abundance: .; j_gene: TRBJ1-5; v_gene: TRBV10-2; CDR3aa: ASSEMGGGNQPQH
abundance: .; j_gene: TRBJ2-7; v_gene: TRBV4-1; CDR3aa: ASSRIRDSVPVEQY
abundance: .; j_gene: TRBJ2-5; v_gene: TRBV5-1; CDR3aa: ASSNYRETQY
abundance: .; j_gene: TRBJ2-5; v_gene: TRBV27; CDR3aa: ASSFQGAETQY
abundance: .; j_gene: TRBJ1-2; v_gene: TRBV7-2; CDR3aa: AISVTGPSDGYT
abundance: few; j_gene: TRBJ2-7; v_gene: TRBV6-5; CDR3aa: ASSYFRLAGRREQY
abundance: .; j_gene: TRBJ2-7; v_gene: TRBV10-1; CDR3aa: ASSESNGSDEQY
abundance: .; j_gene: TRBJ1-2; v_gene: TRBV28; CDR3aa: ASSLFPLQGARRGYT
abundance: .; j_gene: TRBJ2-3; v_gene: TRBV4-2; CDR3aa: ASSQDPLPQY
abundance: .; j_gene: TRBJ2-2; v_gene: TRBV6-1; CDR3aa: ASSPWAGVVGELF
abundance: .; j_gene: TRBJ2-1; v_gene: TRBV18; CDR3aa: ASSRTDNEQF
abundance: .; j_gene: TRBJ2-6; v_gene: TRBV27; CDR3aa: ASRTGMAGANVLT
abundance: .; j_gene: TRBJ1-2; v_gene: TRBV28; CDR3aa: ASSWRPTNYGYT
abundance: .; j_gene: TRBJ1-1; v_gene: TRBV19; CDR3aa: ASTARGRAEAF
abundance: .; j_gene: TRBJ2-1; v_gene: TRBV14; CDR3aa: ASSHRDRTYNEQF
abundance: .; j_gene: TRBJ2-7; v_gene: TRBV6-6; CDR3aa: ASSTGGGLYEQY
abundance: once; j_gene: TRBJ2-1; v_gene: TRBV21-1; CDR3aa: ASIPGRGFYNEQF
abundance: .; j_gene: TRBJ2-7; v_gene: TRBV19; CDR3aa: ASSTGQAFYEQY
abundance: .; j_gene: TRBJ1-2; v_gene: TRBV19; CDR3aa: ASSTEQGSYGYT
abundance: .; j_gene: TRBJ1-1; v_gene: TRBV5-1; CDR3aa: ASSSMRSGLNTEAF
abundance: .; j_gene: TRBJ2-7; v_gene: TRBV10-1; CDR3aa: ASSEGGPLSTYEQY
abundance: once; j_gene: TRBJ2-1; v_gene: TRBV7-8; CDR3aa: ASSLDSSSYNEQF
abundance: .; j_gene: TRBJ2-2; v_gene: TRBV5-6; CDR3aa: ASSLFSGGRTGELF
abundance: .; j_gene: TRBJ1-2; v_gene: TRBV9; CDR3aa: ASSVGGPYYGYT
abundance: .; j_gene: TRBJ1-4; v_gene: TRBV10-3; CDR3aa: AISNRATNEKLF
abundance: .; j_gene: TRBJ2-5; v_gene: TRBV7-9; CDR3aa: ASSQTLGQGQETQY
abundance: .; j_gene: TRBJ2-3; v_gene: TRBV28; CDR3aa: ASSSLADTQY
abundance: once; j_gene: TRBJ2-7; v_gene: TRBV11-2; CDR3aa: ASSAPVAGVYEQY
abundance: .; j_gene: TRBJ2-2; v_gene: TRBV5-1; CDR3aa: ASSRGSTTGELF
abundance: .; j_gene: TRBJ2-5; v_gene: TRBV5-1; CDR3aa: ASSFGGSWFVGETQY
abundance: once; j_gene: TRBJ2-5; v_gene: TRBV5-6; CDR3aa: ASSFGRGVETQY
abundance: .; j_gene: TRBJ2-7; v_gene: TRBV27; CDR3aa: ASSYGPFAEQY
abundance: .; j_gene: TRBJ2-6; v_gene: TRBV6-6; CDR3aa: ASGGNSGANVLT
abundance: .; j_gene: TRBJ2-3; v_gene: TRBV21-1; CDR3aa: ASSKNRDDTQY
abundance: .; j_gene: TRBJ2-7; v_gene: TRBV6-1; CDR3aa: ASSEIGTFYEQY
abundance: .; j_gene: TRBJ2-7; v_gene: TRBV2; CDR3aa: ASSWAGDEQY
abundance: .; j_gene: TRBJ1-2; v_gene: TRBV7-9; CDR3aa: ASSMSGKRVSNYGYT
abundance: once; j_gene: TRBJ1-5; v_gene: TRBV11-2; CDR3aa: ASSLGGTGQEHYQPQH
abundance: .; j_gene: TRBJ2-7; v_gene: TRBV7-9; CDR3aa: ASSRTSGSTQTYEQY
abundance: .; j_gene: TRBJ2-3; v_gene: TRBV6-5; CDR3aa: ASSFNSGGPTDTQY
abundance: .; j_gene: TRBJ2-7; v_gene: TRBV29-1; CDR3aa: SVVTGGSSYEQY
abundance: few; j_gene: TRBJ1-5; v_gene: TRBV4-1; CDR3aa: ASSQDQGSGGNQPQH
abundance: .; j_gene: TRBJ2-7; v_gene: TRBV28; CDR3aa: ATYVGGSYEQY
abundance: .; j_gene: TRBJ2-2; v_gene: TRBV6-1; CDR3aa: ASSSGNTGELF
abundance: .; j_gene: TRBJ1-1; v_gene: TRBV29-1; CDR3aa: SVAGHTEAF
abundance: once; j_gene: TRBJ2-5; v_gene: TRBV5-1; CDR3aa: ASSFPGYQETQY
abundance: .; j_gene: TRBJ2-1; v_gene: TRBV5-4; CDR3aa: ASSLPDYYSEQF
abundance: .; j_gene: TRBJ2-7; v_gene: TRBV5-1; CDR3aa: ASNVGTGSYEQY
abundance: .; j_gene: TRBJ2-5; v_gene: TRBV19; CDR3aa: ASRRTGGMETQY
abundance: .; j_gene: TRBJ2-7; v_gene: TRBV27; CDR3aa: ASSSTGLGEQY
abundance: .; j_gene: TRBJ2-7; v_gene: TRBV28; CDR3aa: ASIRPGGAYEQY
abundance: once; j_gene: TRBJ2-1; v_gene: TRBV28; CDR3aa: ASSSGSLAGLNEQF
abundance: .; j_gene: TRBJ2-7; v_gene: TRBV6-6; CDR3aa: ASSQTEERGHEQY